The sample holds many counts of the clone carrying this TCR beta chain. Antigen: not known. This sample is part of a study of T cells in Graves' hyperthyroidism and ophthalmopathy. Study-level findings and limits: Most thyroid-expanded clonotypes above 0.001 were also found in blood.

There were TCR beta CDR3 regions amplified from RNA transcripts. HTBI primers were employed in a first-round RT-PCR of the TCR CDR3. TCRdb reprocessed the multiplex PCR reads with MiXCR, giving one entry per CDR3 protein. The sample yields a few hundred thousand distinct CDR3 sequences, under 20% seen once. V was pared by 1 base and J by 4 bases, with 2 bases of the junction left unmatched. The CDR3 spans 16 residues. This receptor was obtained from a woman aged 18-35 years with Graves' ophthalmopathy. The specimen sequenced was blood. The chain has TRBV12-3 or TRBV12-4 and TRBJ2-2; TRBD2 matches 11 bases. The CDR3 here is CASSLGLAGTTGELFF. The DNA for the CDR3 is TGTGCCAGCAGTTTAGGACTAGCGGGAACCACCGGGGAGCTGTTTTTT.